The next 18 T cell receptor beta chains were all read from a single sample in a study of T-cell memory formation after mild COVID-19. TCRdb re-derived calls from the 5' RACE reads in MiXCR, one entry per CDR3 protein. The sample includes 250,000 to 300,000 distinct CDR3 sequences, around 15% seen only once; the top ten take approximately 23%. Sequences were obtained from PBMCs or a T cell subset sorted from them (not recorded which). Receptors were obtained from a man between 18 and 29 years old who had mild COVID-19 (a few samples of this study predate the infection). Cell type and time point are not known.

The V and J genes are TRBV18 and TRBJ2-3, with 9 positions matching TRBD2. The CDR3 covers 17 residues. V was pared by 3 bases and J by 0 bases, with 7 bases of the junction left unmatched. Germline V gene sequence: CDR1 KGHSH, CDR2 LQKENI. The CDR3 is CASSPLAGSTSTDTQYF. The CDR3 DNA reads as TGTGCCAGCTCACCGCTAGCGGGGTCGACTAGCACAGATACGCAGTATTTT. Based on the CDR3 plus reference TRBV18 and TRBJ2-3, the full variable domain is NAGVMQNPRHLVRRRGQEARLRCSPMKGHSHVYWYRQLPEEGLKFMVYLQKENIIDESGMPKERFSAEFPKEGPSILRIQQVVRGDSAAYFCASSPLAGSTSTDTQYFGPGTRLTVL.

There are many counts of this clonotype. V usage is TRBV12-3 or TRBV12-4 and J usage is TRBJ1-3, with a weak D call TRBD1 (6 bases). Between the trimmed V and J ends, which lost 5 bases and 0 bases, there was a span of 11 bases. CDR3 length: 15 residues. CDR3 in DNA: TGTGCCAGCAGTAACGGACAGAGCTCTGGAAACACCATATATTTT. It yields the protein CASSNGQSSGNTIYF.

This rearrangement joins TRBV7-9 to TRBJ2-1, with 10 bases aligning to TRBD1. V lost 1 base and J lost 2; bases outside the gene matches: 5. The CDR3 contains 17 residues. Per germline, CDR1 SEHNR and CDR2 FQNEAQ (reference sequence). The CDR3 sequence: CASSLGQGAGPYNEQFF. As DNA, the CDR3 is TGTGCCAGCAGCTTAGGACAGGGGGCTGGCCCCTACAATGAGCAGTTCTTC.

This clonotype was seen a handful of times. V usage is TRBV30 and J usage is TRBJ2-3; either TRBD1 or TRBD2 may fit D (6 bases each). The CDR3 spans 13 residues. Trimming removed 4 bases at V and 4 bases at J, with 12 bases between. Germline CDR1 is GTSNPN and CDR2 is SVGIG (reference sequence). DNA of the CDR3: TGTGCCTGGACCCAAGGGGGGCCAGATACGCAGTATTTT. Its protein is CAWTQGGPDTQYF.

V is TRBV5-1 and J is TRBJ2-1; D may be TRBD1 or TRBD2 (6 bases each). This CDR3 is 15 amino acids long. Trimming left V 0 bases short and J 4 bases short, with 11 bases between. Germline loops: CDR1 SGHRS, CDR2 YFSETQ. CDR3 amino acids: CASSLDGGPYNEQFF. The DNA for the CDR3 is TGCGCCAGCAGCTTGGATGGGGGGCCGTACAATGAGCAGTTCTTC.

At least ten counts were recorded for this clonotype. This chain uses TRBV2 with TRBJ2-1, with D possibly matching TRBD2 (6 bases). V was shortened by 8 bases and J by 5 bases, with 16 bases between the two germline ends. The CDR3 contains 14 residues. Germline CDR1 and CDR2: SNHLY and FYNNEI. CDR3 in DNA: TGTGCCAGCCGCCTATGGGGGGAGGACAATGAGCAGTTCTTC. Translated: CASRLWGEDNEQFF.

This clonotype was detected a few times. The chain is built from TRBV12-3 or TRBV12-4 and TRBJ2-4; either TRBD1 or TRBD2 may supply D (6 bases each). V was pared by 6 bases and J by 7 bases, with 16 bases between. CDR3 size: 14 residues. CDR3 bases: TGTGCCAGCAGGGTAGGGGGGCCGGTGAACATTCAGTACTTC. This encodes CASRVGGPVNIQYF.

This clonotype came up a few times. V gene TRBV29-1 combines with J gene TRBJ2-4; the D is unclear. This CDR3 comprises 11 residues. V lost 7 bases, J lost 1 base, and 5 bases lay in between. Germline V lookup: CDR1 SQVTM, CDR2 ANQGSEA. This CDR3 reads CSGRAKNIQYF. DNA for the CDR3: TGCAGCGGACGGGCCAAAAACATTCAGTACTTC.

This clonotype was counted only a few times. The chain links TRBV15 to TRBJ2-2, with no clear D. CDR3 length: 13 amino acids. Trimming left V 4 bases short and J 0 bases short, with 3 bases between. Germline lookup yields CDR1 LNHNV and CDR2 YYDKDF (reference sequence). The CDR3 DNA reads TGTGCCACCAGCATAACGAACACCGGGGAGCTGTTTTTT. This encodes CATSITNTGELFF. The variable domain in full, with the rest retrieved from reference TRBV15 and TRBJ2-2, is DAMVIQNPRYQVTQFGKPVTLSCSQTLNHNVMYWYQQKSSQAPKLLFHYYDKDFNNEADTPDNFQSRRPNTSFCFLDIRSPGLGDTAMYLCATSITNTGELFFGEGSRLTVL.

This clonotype was counted at least ten times. The V and J genes are TRBV5-1 and TRBJ2-3, with a possible D match to TRBD2 (6 bases). This CDR3 contains 10 residues. Trimming removed 7 bases at V and 6 bases at J, with 6 bases between. Germline assignment: CDR1 SGHRS and CDR2 YFSETQ. CDR3 in amino acids: CASRGDTQYF. Written as DNA, the CDR3 is TGCGCCAGCCGGGGGGATACGCAGTATTTT.

The chain links TRBV5-1 to TRBJ2-1; TRBD1 might be the D (5 bases). Trimming removed 4 bases at V and 9 bases at J, with 11 bases between. The CDR3 is 12 amino acids. Germline CDR1 reads SGHRS; CDR2 reads YFSETQ. DNA of the CDR3: TGCGCCAGCAGCGCGTCAGGGCGTGAGCAGTTCTTC. This translates into CASSASGREQFF.

The V gene is TRBV12-3 or TRBV12-4, the J gene TRBJ1-6; D gene unclear. Trimming stripped 6 bases from V and 10 bases from J, with 10 bases between. This CDR3 is 12 amino acids long. This CDR3 reads CASRPSGSPLHF. CDR3 bases: TGTGCCAGCAGACCCTCGGGGTCACCCCTCCACTTT.

J is TRBJ2-1 and V is TRBV12-3 or TRBV12-4; TRBD2 aligns across 9 bases. CDR3 size: 14 residues. V shed 5 bases and J 5 bases; nucleotides not matched to a gene: 4. CDR3 sequence: CASSPSGTHNEQFF. As DNA, the CDR3 is TGTGCCAGCAGTCCTAGCGGGACCCACAATGAGCAGTTCTTC.

This chain connects TRBV3-1 to TRBJ1-5; tentatively, D is TRBD1 (6 bases). The CDR3 length is 15 residues. Germline lookup yields CDR1 LGHDT and CDR2 YNNKEL (reference sequence). V was clipped by 0 bases and J by 4 bases, with 10 bases between them. Written as DNA, the CDR3 is TGTGCCAGCAGCCAAGAGGGGACACGGAATCAGCCCCAGCATTTT. Amino acids: CASSQEGTRNQPQHF.

This clonotype has a count of ten or more. This sequence joins TRBV12-3 or TRBV12-4 and TRBJ1-1; D gene uncertain. There are 11 residues in the CDR3. V was trimmed by 1 base and J by 7 bases, leaving 4 bases between them. As DNA, the CDR3 is TGTGCCAGCAGTTTAGGCGTTGAAGCTTTCTTT. It is translated as CASSLGVEAFF.

The chain joins TRBV6-5 to TRBJ1-1, with 7 bases that match TRBD1. The CDR3 is 15 residues long. In germline, CDR1 is MNHEY, CDR2 SVGAGI. Trimming took 2 bases from V and 1 from J; bases not matched to a gene: 4. Written as DNA, the CDR3 is TGTGCCAGCAGTTACGGAGGGACAGCGAACACTGAAGCTTTCTTT. It specifies CASSYGGTANTEAFF.

This clonotype was seen many times. This chain connects TRBV4-3 to TRBJ2-1; TRBD1 aligns across 10 bases. Germline V lookup: CDR1 LGHNA, CDR2 YSLEER. The ends lost 0 bases at V and 8 bases at J; junction bases unmatched: 4. The length of the CDR3 is 15 residues. Here the CDR3 DNA reads TGCGCCAGCAGCCAAGAGGGACAGGGGTGGGATGAGCAGTTCTTC. Its translation is CASSQEGQGWDEQFF.

This chain uses TRBV28 with TRBJ2-5; possible D gene TRBD1, 6 bases. The V end lost 8 bases, the J end lost 1 base, and 11 bases lay between the germline ends. The CDR3 length is 13 residues. In germline, CDR1 is MDHEN, CDR2 SYDVKM. The CDR3 here is CASVRGIQETQYF. CDR3 coding DNA: TGTGCCAGCGTCAGGGGAATCCAAGAGACCCAGTACTTC.